This TCR beta chain appears in the sequencing data of a study of Ad26.COV2.S vaccination and SARS-CoV-2 variants. Study observations and caveats: Participants in the vaccine arm had higher spike-specific TCR breadth; placebo recipients had lower. Vaccine and placebo recipients had comparable breadth of non-spike TCRs. In vaccinated individuals, spike-specific CD8+ and CD4+ T cell responses reportedly displayed substantial breadth.

A word on this clone: Its antigen is not known.

The treatment: roughly 18 received Ad26.COV2.S at low or high dose, single or two shots; about 5 received placebo; per-sample allocation not given. Repertoires come from day 63 after the first vaccine or placebo injection. This table comes from immunoSEQ multiplex PCR, and its TCRdb copy is limited to in-frame clones, with some not included. The sample lists about 250,000 clones, around nine tenths occurring once. The source was peripheral blood, collected in a trial of Ad26.COV2.S vaccine versus placebo. The source is a person aged 18-65 years who received the Ad26.COV2.S COVID-19 vaccine or a placebo.

Written as DNA, the CDR3 is TGTGCCAGCAGCGTAGTGGAGACTAGCGGGGGCGAGGACGGGGAGCTGTTTTTT. It translates to CASSVVETSGGEDGELFF. This chain connects TRBV9 to TRBJ2-2; 12 nucleotides align to TRBD2. Germline V CDR1 and CDR2: SGDLS, YYNGEE. The CDR3 runs 18 residues. J lost 7 bases, V lost 0 bases, and 10 bases had no gene match.